The 18 T cell receptor beta chains below all came from one sample that was sequenced in a study of T cell responses to AZD1222 COVID-19 vaccine. TCRdb's table, derived via immunoSEQ multiplex PCR, lists solely in-frame clones and lacks some. The profile shows around 160,000 clones, 94% of them singletons. The sequencing here drew on peripheral blood, taken 28 days after the second AZD1222 dose. The receptor source for this set is an adult who received the AZD1222 COVID-19 vaccine.

V is TRBV7-9 and J is TRBJ1-2, with D perhaps matching TRBD1 (6 bases). Germline V gene lookup returns CDR1 SEHNR and CDR2 FQNEAQ (reference sequence). Deletions cut 5 bases from V and 3 bases from J, with 7 bases between. The CDR3 is 12 residues long. The CDR3 coding sequence is TGTGCCAGCAGCCCAGGGGACTATGGCTACACCTTC. Translating gives CASSPGDYGYTF.

This chain links TRBV11-3 with TRBJ2-5; D may be TRBD2 (6 bases). Germline CDR1 reads SGHNT; CDR2 reads YENEEA. The CDR3 has 15 amino acids. Trimming cost V 4 bases and J 4 bases, with 16 bases left between them. In nucleotides, the CDR3 is TGTGCCAGCAGCTCAGGTGGCCCCGGGGGAGAGACCCAGTACTTC. It codes for CASSSGGPGGETQYF.

V is TRBV19 and J is TRBJ1-2, with TRBD1 identical over 9 bases. The trim removed 5 bases at V and 5 bases at J, leaving 9 bases unmatched. The CDR3 contains 15 residues. CDR1 LNHDA and CDR2 SQIVND come from the germline V gene (reference sequence). DNA for the CDR3: TGTGCCAGTAGTCCCCCGGGACAGGGAAGGTATGGCTACACCTTC. Translation gives CASSPPGQGRYGYTF.

The chain couples TRBV18 to TRBJ1-1; D perhaps matches TRBD1 (6 bases). The CDR3 loop spans 15 amino acids. Trimming left V 2 bases short and J 0 bases short, with 10 bases between. Germline-derived CDR1 and CDR2 are KGHSH and LQKENI. The CDR3 is CASSPGGTLNTEAFF. DNA of the CDR3: TGTGCCAGCTCACCAGGGGGGACACTGAACACTGAAGCTTTCTTT.

The CDR3 sequence is CASSQRDSNYGYTF. CDR3 sequence (DNA): TGCGCCAGCAGCCAAAGGGACAGCAACTATGGCTACACCTTC. The rearrangement joins TRBV5-1 to TRBJ1-2; 7 bases are a match to TRBD1. V lost 4 bases and J lost 2; bases outside the gene matches: 5. Germline lookup yields CDR1 SGHRS and CDR2 YFSETQ. The CDR3 is 14 amino acids.

CDR3 protein: CAIRPDRELAGAFTDTQYF. The CDR3 region has the DNA TGTGCCATCAGGCCGGACAGGGAACTAGCGGGAGCGTTTACAGATACGCAGTATTTT. This sequence joins TRBV10-3 and TRBJ2-3, with TRBD2 matching over 11 bases. V trimming: 6 bases; J trimming: 3 bases; junction bases outside the gene matches: 17. From germline, CDR1 is ENHRY and CDR2 SYGVKD. This CDR3 comprises 19 residues.

The CDR3 nucleotides are TGTGCCAGCAGACCGGGACAGGGGGCTGGCTACACCTTC. This codes for CASRPGQGAGYTF. The gene calls are TRBV2 and TRBJ1-2; 12 nucleotides agree with TRBD1. Unmatched junction bases numbered 3, after V lost 6 bases and J lost 7 bases. The CDR3 is made up of 13 amino acids. From germline, CDR1 is SNHLY and CDR2 FYNNEI. Complete variable domain (other parts from reference TRBV2 and TRBJ1-2): EPEVTQTPSHQVTQMGQEVILRCVPISNHLYFYWYRQILGQKVEFLVSFYNNEISEKSEIFDDQFSVERPDGSNFTLKIRSTKLEDSAMYFCASRPGQGAGYTFGSGTRLTVV.

This clone was observed once. The CDR3, as DNA: TGCGCCAGCAGCCAACCCACTAGCGGGAGTCTCGACGAGCAGTACTTC. It translates to CASSQPTSGSLDEQYF. The V and J genes are TRBV4-1 and TRBJ2-7; 11 bases match TRBD2. The CDR3 loop spans 16 amino acids. The V and J ends lost 2 bases and 5 bases, in that order; junction bases with no gene match: 8. Germline V gene data show CDR1 as MGHRA and CDR2 as YSYEKL.

The rearrangement uses TRBV9 and TRBJ2-3, with 7 nucleotides matching TRBD2. The CDR3 length is 18 residues. With V trimmed by 4 bases and J by 4 bases, 18 bases remained unmatched. Looked up from germline, CDR1 is SGDLS and CDR2 is YYNGEE. The CDR3 protein is CASSPQLPAGITADTQYF. Written as DNA, the CDR3 is TGTGCCAGCAGCCCCCAACTGCCAGCGGGAATAACCGCAGATACGCAGTATTTT.

This clone is a singleton in its sample. J is TRBJ2-1 and V is TRBV7-3, with a possible D match to TRBD2 (6 bases). V was clipped by 0 bases and J by 3 bases, with 9 bases between them. The CDR3 is made up of 15 amino acids. Per germline, CDR1 SGHTA and CDR2 FQGTGA. CDR3 sequence: CASSLTGDFYNEQFF. Here the CDR3 DNA reads TGTGCCAGCAGCTTAACCGGGGACTTCTACAATGAGCAGTTCTTC.

The V call is TRBV14, the J call TRBJ2-1, with unresolved D. V was shortened by 3 bases and J by 7 bases, with 10 bases between the two germline ends. The germline V gene has CDR1 SGHDN and CDR2 FVKESK. The CDR3 has 13 amino acids. The DNA for the CDR3 is TGTGCCAGCAGCCACAGATCCAGGAATGAGCAGTTCTTC. Amino acid sequence: CASSHRSRNEQFF.

V and J are TRBV28 and TRBJ1-1, with TRBD1 identical over 7 bases. The CDR3 is 15 amino acids. Per the germline V gene, CDR1 is MDHEN and CDR2 is SYDVKM. After removal of 9 bases from V and 3 bases from J, the junction contained 13 bases not matched to a gene. The CDR3 nucleotides are TGTGCCAGTACCCAGGGGGGGGTAGGGGACACTGAAGCTTTCTTT. Protein: CASTQGGVGDTEAFF.

In its sample, this clone was seen once. The CDR3 DNA reads TGCGCCAGCCGTGCCGATAATGAAAAACTGTTTTTT. Protein sequence: CASRADNEKLFF. The gene calls are TRBV10-2 and TRBJ1-4, with no clear D. Germline values: CDR1 WSHSY, CDR2 SAAADI. The CDR3 extends over 12 amino acids. Trimming pared 8 bases from V and 4 bases from J, leaving 8 bases between.

The chain carries TRBV30 and TRBJ1-5, with D maybe TRBD1 (6 bases). The length of the CDR3 is 13 residues. Trimming took off 2 bases at V and 6 bases at J, with 11 bases between the two ends. Germline V CDR1 and CDR2: GTSNPN, SVGIG (reference sequence). Here the CDR3 reads CAWSLGGSQPQHF. The CDR3 DNA sequence: TGTGCCTGGAGTTTAGGGGGGAGTCAGCCCCAGCATTTT.

The chain combines TRBV5-1 with TRBJ2-1; 12 bases agree with TRBD1. V was clipped by 4 bases and J by 9 bases; unmatched bases: 8. This CDR3 contains 15 residues. Germline V gene lookup returns CDR1 SGHRS and CDR2 YFSETQ. The CDR3 reads CASSGRDRGQGEQFF. In DNA, the CDR3 is TGCGCCAGCAGCGGCCGGGACAGGGGGCAGGGTGAGCAGTTCTTC.

The chain uses TRBV28 and TRBJ2-1; 8 bases agree with TRBD2. The CDR3 contains 15 residues. Germline V lookup: CDR1 MDHEN, CDR2 SYDVKM. V was pared by 3 bases and J by 6 bases, with 7 bases of the junction left unmatched. CDR3 nucleotide sequence: TGTGCCAGCAGTTTCCTTGCTAGCGGGCCCAATGAGCAGTTCTTC. It is translated as CASSFLASGPNEQFF.

The gene calls are TRBV18 and TRBJ2-1; D is ambiguous. Germline CDR1 and CDR2: KGHSH and LQKENI. Trimming pared 6 bases from V and 8 bases from J, leaving 14 bases between. CDR3 size: 13 residues. The chain's CDR3 is CASSLVLLDEQFF. DNA of the CDR3: TGTGCCAGCTCGCTCGTCCTCCTGGATGAGCAGTTCTTC.

This chain links TRBV20-1 with TRBJ2-7; the match to TRBD1 covers 7 bases. The junction had 4 bases not matched to a gene; V was cut back by 3 bases and J by 2 bases. The CDR3 loop spans 13 amino acids. CDR1 is DFQATT and CDR2 is SNEGSKA in the germline V gene (reference sequence). The CDR3 protein is CSASRDSTYEQYF. In DNA form, the CDR3 reads TGCAGTGCTAGTAGGGACAGCACCTACGAGCAGTACTTC.